This T cell receptor beta chain was recorded in a study of shared clonotypes between healthy human individuals. Deep-level running was used for the assay. How the authors handled the data: There were no quality scores in the junction-only immunoSEQ sequences, so filtering differed. TCRdb keeps only in-frame clones here, not all; method: immunoSEQ multiplex PCR. The V and J calls and clone size are taken from that table; D and trimming were inferred from the DNA. The sample holds more than 400,000 clones, approximately 95% seen once. The CDR3 is made up of 13 amino acids. V lost 7 bases and J 2 bases, leaving 9 bases between the germline ends. Germline V lookup: CDR1 LNHDA, CDR2 SQIVND (reference sequence). Overall study results and limits: Large sequencing depth failed to make sorted-subset sequencing complete, rarefaction showed.

This clone occurred once. Its cognate antigen is unknown. The receptor comes from a woman aged 25 to 39 in good health. The sequenced material came from naive CD4+ T cells sorted from blood. Subset given: CD45RA+ positively selected. The chain is built from TRBV19 and TRBJ1-3; D is unclear. The CDR3 DNA reads TGTGCCAGTAACCAGGCCGCTGGAAACACCATATATTTT. This translates into CASNQAAGNTIYF.